This entry is about one TCR beta chain. The antigen remains unidentified. Method: immunoSEQ multiplex PCR; TCRdb's copy keeps in-frame clones and lacks some. The sample has 150,000 to 200,000 clones, about 88% seen once. The sample comes from a study of lymphopenia after photon versus proton radiotherapy. Study observations and caveats: Relative stability marked proton patients; photon patients lost diversity and naive cells. Larger post-nadir TCR diversity loss correlated inversely with survival in deceased patients. After the lymphocyte nadir, photon-treated repertoires showed oligoclonal expansion, especially of CD8+ Temra cells.

The trim removed 5 bases at V and 1 base at J, leaving 7 bases unmatched. Per germline, CDR1 SGHTA and CDR2 FQGNSA. The CDR3 has 16 amino acids. The chain links TRBV7-2 to TRBJ2-2; 7 bases fit TRBD2. This clonotype was obtained from a middle-aged man with gastric cancer. The input for sequencing was peripheral blood, taken from a patient treated with photon-based radiotherapy. The CDR3, as DNA: TGTGCCAGCAGCATCTTATCTAGCGGGAACACCGGGGAGCTGTTTTTT. Its protein is CASSILSSGNTGELFF. Filled out from reference TRBV7-2 and TRBJ2-2, the complete variable domain reads GAGVSQSPSNKVTEKGKDVELRCDPISGHTALYWYRQSLGQGLEFLIYFQGNSAPDKSGLPSDRFSAERTGGSVSTLTIQRTQQEDSAVYLCASSILSSGNTGELFFGEGSRLTVL.